These 23 T cell receptor beta chains share one sample of origin, sequenced in a study of PD-1 blockade in classical Hodgkin lymphoma. Method: immunoSEQ multiplex PCR; TCRdb's copy keeps in-frame clones and lacks some. This sample carries about 59,000 clones, over 85% of them seen once, and the ten largest clones take approximately 9.9%. With no exception, relapse followed autologous stem cell transplantation in all patients, and brentuximab vedotin exposure varied. Here the sequenced sample was peripheral blood mononuclear cells (PBMCs), taken at baseline. Receptor source: a human donor with classical Hodgkin lymphoma.

J is TRBJ1-2 and V is TRBV23-1; 7 bases fit TRBD1. TRBV23-1 counts as an open reading frame of uncertain function. Trimming removed 2 bases from V and 3 bases from J; junction bases left unmatched: 12. This CDR3 is built from 17 residues. CDR3 DNA sequence: TGCGCCAGCAGTCAAACGGAAATGGGACAGTCGGACTATGGCTACACCTTC. Translating it yields CASSQTEMGQSDYGYTF.

The rearrangement uses TRBV5-4 and TRBJ2-1; 7 bases match TRBD2. V was pared by 1 base and J by 5 bases, with 6 bases of the junction left unmatched. Per the germline V gene, CDR1 is SGHNT and CDR2 is YYREEE (reference sequence). This CDR3 contains 15 residues. For the CDR3, the DNA is TGTGCCAGCAGCTTGTGGACTAGGTTCCACAATGAGCAGTTCTTC. This translates into CASSLWTRFHNEQFF.

The chain is built from TRBV6-1 and TRBJ2-7; the D is unclear. The CDR3 has 11 residues. The germline CDR1 and CDR2 sequences are MNHNS and SASEGT. Trimming took off 7 bases at V and 4 bases at J, with 8 bases between the two ends. The CDR3 coding sequence is TGTGCCAGCACCTCAGCTTACGAGCAGTACTTC. It translates to CASTSAYEQYF.

To note about this clone: Other DNA sequences of this sample code for an identical CDR3. V usage is TRBV27 and J usage is TRBJ2-1, with D unclear. Trimming removed 0 bases at V and 0 bases at J, with 6 bases between. From germline, CDR1 is MNHEY and CDR2 SMNVEV (reference sequence). The CDR3 contains 15 residues. In DNA, the CDR3 is TGTGCCAGCAGTTTATCTGGAAGCTCCTACAATGAGCAGTTCTTC. This gives the protein CASSLSGSSYNEQFF.

V gene TRBV7-9 combines with J gene TRBJ2-5; D gene ambiguous. Trimming took off 5 bases at V and 1 base at J, with 14 bases between the two ends. Germline V lookup: CDR1 SEHNR, CDR2 FQNEAQ (reference sequence). The CDR3 loop spans 15 amino acids. The CDR3 bases are TGTGCCAGCAGCCACTCGGTCGGGTCCCAAGAGACCCAGTACTTC. Residues: CASSHSVGSQETQYF.

The rearrangement uses TRBV28 and TRBJ2-7; 8 nucleotides agree with TRBD1. This CDR3 has 14 residues. J gave up 3 bases and V 7 bases, and 8 bases lay outside the gene matches. Germline CDR1 reads MDHEN; CDR2 reads SYDVKM. CDR3: CASNGHTGGYEQYF. CDR3 nucleotides: TGTGCCAGCAACGGCCATACAGGGGGCTACGAGCAGTACTTC.

This chain uses TRBV7-2 with TRBJ2-1, with 10 bases that match TRBD2. Trimming cost V 4 bases and J 1 base; bases outside gene matches: 13. Germline CDR1 is SGHTA and CDR2 is FQGNSA. This CDR3 is built from 19 residues. The CDR3 nucleotides are TGTGCCAGCAGCTCGCCTAACCTAGCGGGGGCCCATTCCTACAATGAGCAGTTCTTC. It yields the protein CASSSPNLAGAHSYNEQFF. The whole variable domain, filled in from reference TRBV7-2 and TRBJ2-1, reads GAGVSQSPSNKVTEKGKDVELRCDPISGHTALYWYRQSLGQGLEFLIYFQGNSAPDKSGLPSDRFSAERTGGSVSTLTIQRTQQEDSAVYLCASSSPNLAGAHSYNEQFFGPGTRLTVL.

The genes are TRBV11-2 and TRBJ2-7; D perhaps matches TRBD1 (5 bases). V was shortened by 1 base and J by 5 bases, with 6 bases between the two germline ends. The germline CDR1 and CDR2 sequences are SGHAT and FQNNGV. The CDR3 runs 12 residues. The CDR3 region is CASSLVRDEQYF. The DNA of the CDR3 is TGTGCCAGCAGCTTAGTCAGGGACGAGCAGTACTTC.

This chain joins TRBV13 and TRBJ2-3; 11 bases are shared with TRBD1. The CDR3 runs to 14 residues. Trimming cost V 0 bases and J 13 bases; bases outside gene matches: 6. Germline CDR1 reads PRHDT; CDR2 reads FYEKMQ (reference sequence). CDR3 sequence: CASSLGPLGQGEYF. CDR3 DNA sequence: TGTGCCAGCAGCTTAGGCCCCCTGGGACAGGGGGAGTATTTT.

The gene calls are TRBV7-9 and TRBJ1-2; 9 bases are a match to TRBD1. Germline CDR1 SEHNR, CDR2 FQNEAQ (reference sequence). V dropped 1 base and J dropped 4; count of bases not matched to a gene: 7. The CDR3 contains 16 residues. DNA for the CDR3: TGTGCCAGCAGCTTAGAGGCGACAGGGGGTGGCTATGGCTACACCTTC. Its protein product is CASSLEATGGGYGYTF.

The chain uses TRBV28 and TRBJ2-1; D tentatively reads TRBD1 or TRBD2 (5 bases each). From germline, CDR1 is MDHEN and CDR2 SYDVKM. Trimming took 3 bases from V and 0 from J, leaving 9 bases between them. The CDR3 has 15 residues. The CDR3 spells CASSFRGPSYNEQFF. CDR3 bases: TGTGCCAGCAGTTTTAGGGGACCCTCCTACAATGAGCAGTTCTTC. Looking up the rest from reference TRBV28 and TRBJ2-1 gives the full variable domain: DVKVTQSSRYLVKRTGEKVFLECVQDMDHENMFWYRQDPGLGLRLIYFSYDVKMKEKGDIPEGYSVSREKKERFSLILESASTNQTSMYLCASSFRGPSYNEQFFGPGTRLTVL.

The rearrangement links TRBV10-3 to TRBJ1-5, with D perhaps TRBD1 (6 bases). The CDR3 is 18 amino acids. V was clipped by 0 bases and J by 5 bases, with 20 bases between them. Germline lookup yields CDR1 ENHRY and CDR2 SYGVKD. The CDR3 coding sequence is TGTGCCATCAGTGAGTCCCTTCTCAAGACAGGTCCCCATCAGCCCCAGCATTTT. Protein product: CAISESLLKTGPHQPQHF.

V and J are TRBV10-1 and TRBJ2-5; TRBD1 agrees at 10 bases. Germline V gives CDR1 WNHNN, CDR2 SYGVQD (reference sequence). CDR3 size: 15 residues. J lost 5 bases, V lost 2 bases, and 5 bases had no gene match. The DNA of the CDR3 is TGCGCCAGCAGTGAGATGACAGGGGGCATGGAGACCCAGTACTTC. Translation: CASSEMTGGMETQYF.

V and J are TRBV5-4 and TRBJ2-7; 10 nucleotides match TRBD1. The CDR3 runs 16 residues. Losses at the gene ends were 2 bases for V and 5 bases for J; bases not matched to a gene: 10. Per the germline V gene, CDR1 is SGHNT and CDR2 is YYREEE (reference sequence). The CDR3 sequence is CASSLPRTGGRDEQYF. DNA for the CDR3: TGTGCCAGCAGCTTACCACGGACAGGGGGACGAGACGAGCAGTACTTC. The entire variable domain, with the rest obtained from reference TRBV5-4 and TRBJ2-7, is as follows: ETGVTQSPTHLIKTRGQQVTLRCSSQSGHNTVSWYQQALGQGPQFIFQYYREEENGRGNFPPRFSGLQFPNYSSELNVNALELDDSALYLCASSLPRTGGRDEQYFGPGTRLTVT.

The chain joins TRBV27 to TRBJ2-7, with TRBD2 identical over 9 bases. Germline CDR1 and CDR2: MNHEY and SMNVEV (reference sequence). The V segment lost 5 bases and the J segment 4 bases; nucleotides outside the gene matches: 9. This CDR3 has 15 amino acids. The DNA for the CDR3 is TGTGCCAGCAGTCTCGGGTTAGCGGGAGTATACGAGCAGTACTTC. Translation gives CASSLGLAGVYEQYF.

The V and J genes are TRBV7-7 and TRBJ2-1, with a weak D call TRBD2 (6 bases). The germline V and J ends were trimmed by 2 bases and 2 bases, with 10 bases remaining between them. Germline V gene data show CDR1 as SSHAT and CDR2 as FNYEAQ (reference sequence). The CDR3 has 15 amino acids. The CDR3, as DNA: TGTGCCAGCAGCTTATCGACTAGTCCCTACAATGAGCAGTTCTTC. This gives the protein CASSLSTSPYNEQFF.

The J gene is TRBJ2-7, the V gene TRBV23-1; D is ambiguous. TRBV23-1 is an ORF, and what it does is uncertain. The germline V and J ends were trimmed by 4 bases and 6 bases, with 37 bases remaining between them. The CDR3 totals 21 residues. CDR3 sequence (DNA): TGCGCCAGCAGTCTATTGCGTCAGTTGTCACCTACCCCTCCAAAACGGTTCGAGCAGTACTTC. Residues: CASSLLRQLSPTPPKRFEQYF.

Regarding this clone: Other DNA sequences of this sample code for an identical CDR3. The chain employs TRBV19 and TRBJ1-2; D gene uncertain. CDR3 size: 13 residues. V dropped 11 bases and J dropped 2 bases, with 15 bases sitting between them. CDR1 and CDR2 from the germline V gene are LNHDA and SQIVND (reference sequence). CDR3 in DNA: TGTGCCGCCCGGAGGGCGGGGAACTATGGCTACACCTTC. This sequence encodes CAARRAGNYGYTF. Variable domain in full (rest from reference TRBV19 and TRBJ1-2): DGGITQSPKYLFRKEGQNVTLSCEQNLNHDAMYWYRQDPGQGLRLIYYSQIVNDFQKGDIAEGYSVSREKKESFPLTVTSAQKNPTAFYLCAARRAGNYGYTFGSGTRLTVV.

The genes are TRBV5-1 and TRBJ1-2, with 7 nucleotides matching TRBD1. Germline trimming cut 4 bases from V and 8 bases from J; bases unmatched to any gene: 8. Germline V lookup: CDR1 SGHRS, CDR2 YFSETQ. CDR3 length: 13 amino acids. The CDR3 nucleotides are TGCGCCAGCAGCCCTACAGGGGTACAAGGCTACACCTTC. Residues: CASSPTGVQGYTF. The variable domain in full, with the rest retrieved from reference TRBV5-1 and TRBJ1-2, is KAGVTQTPRYLIKTRGQQVTLSCSPISGHRSVSWYQQTPGQGLQFLFEYFSETQRNKGNFPGRFSGRQFSNSRSEMNVSTLELGDSALYLCASSPTGVQGYTFGSGTRLTVV.

This clone was observed a single time. The rearrangement joins TRBV28 to TRBJ2-5; D unresolved. Trimming took 3 bases from V and 4 from J, leaving 12 bases between them. The CDR3 covers 14 residues. Germline lookup yields CDR1 MDHEN and CDR2 SYDVKM. CDR3: CASSFGQSAETQYF. CDR3 bases: TGTGCCAGCAGTTTCGGGCAGAGCGCAGAGACCCAGTACTTC.

This sequence joins TRBV27 and TRBJ2-5, with a possible D match to TRBD2 (6 bases). Trimming removed 6 bases at V and 1 base at J, with 15 bases between. The CDR3 has 15 amino acids. Germline V gene lookup returns CDR1 MNHEY and CDR2 SMNVEV (reference sequence). CDR3: CASRGGGGFQETQYF. CDR3 in DNA: TGTGCCAGCAGGGGCGGTGGGGGGTTCCAAGAGACCCAGTACTTC.

A note on this clone: An end of the junction differs from the germline gene, which may be a read error. This rearrangement joins TRBV10-1 to TRBJ2-7; D gene uncertain. Germline loops: CDR1 WNHNN, CDR2 SYGVQD (reference sequence). CDR3 length equals 12 residues. This chain's CDR3 is CASSGTSHEQYF. The CDR3 bases are TGCGCCAGCAGTGGGACCTCCCACGAGCAGTACTTC.

The chain has TRBV28 and TRBJ2-7; 7 bases match TRBD1. The V and J ends lost 3 bases and 5 bases, in that order; junction bases with no gene match: 7. This CDR3 contains 14 residues. The germline V gene has CDR1 MDHEN and CDR2 SYDVKM. This CDR3 is CASSLADRSHEQYF. DNA of the CDR3: TGTGCCAGCAGTTTGGCGGACAGGTCCCACGAGCAGTACTTC.